This T cell receptor (beta chain) emerged from a study of CD8+CD57+ T cells in acquired aplastic anemia. The CDR3 covers 15 residues. Losses at the gene ends were 6 bases for V and 7 bases for J; bases not matched to a gene: 9. Template material for TCR beta VDJ and CDR3 profiling consisted of genomic DNA. MiXCR, run by TCRdb on the reads, gives a single entry per CDR3 protein. This sample yields around 200,000 distinct CDR3 sequences, of which 61% are seen a single time; around 28% belongs to the top ten. The rearrangement uses TRBV12-3 or TRBV12-4 and TRBJ1-4; the match to TRBD1 covers 9 bases. Specimen: sorted CD4+, CD8+, or CD8+CD57+ T cells (not recorded which) from PBMCs. The receptor comes from a human donor in good health. CDR3 nucleotide sequence: TGTGCCAGCAGCCCCCGGGACAGGGTGGGTGAAAAACTGTTTTTT. Translating it yields CASSPRDRVGEKLFF.